The rows below give T cell receptor beta chains drawn from one sample of a study of shared clonotypes between healthy human individuals. Data came from immunoSEQ multiplex PCR; TCRdb stores just in-frame clones and leaves some out. The data hold fewer than 800,000 clones, with under 95% observed a single time. Sequenced sample: naive CD8+ T cells sorted from blood. The receptors come from a man aged 25 to 40 in good health. Each CDR3 is given with its conserved first and last residue. The D gene is left open where the match is weak. The listing skips clone size in some rows; elsewhere it reads once, few, many or a size class.

V gene	clone size	J gene	D gene	CDR3 protein	CDR3 DNA
TRBV15	.	TRBJ2-1	TRBD1	CATQDRGPYNEQFF	TGTGCCACCCAGGACAGGGGGCCTTACAATGAGCAGTTCTTC
TRBV7-8	.	TRBJ2-3	TRBD2	CASSPGAGGLADTQYF	TGTGCCAGCAGCCCCGGGGCGGGAGGTCTGGCAGATACGCAGTATTTT
TRBV30	.	TRBJ2-1	TRBD2	CAWSGTSGENEQFF	TGTGCCTGGAGTGGGACTAGCGGGGAGAATGAGCAGTTCTTC
TRBV28	once	TRBJ2-7	TRBD2	CASSSSGLAGVGSYEQYF	TGTGCCAGCAGTAGTTCGGGACTAGCGGGAGTAGGATCGTACGAGCAGTACTTC
TRBV7-9	.	TRBJ2-1	.	CASSSENEQFF	TGTGCCAGCAGCTCTGAGAATGAGCAGTTCTTC
TRBV13	.	TRBJ2-7	.	CASSIGYEQYF	TGTGCCAGCAGCATCGGCTACGAGCAGTACTTC
TRBV7-6	.	TRBJ2-7	.	CASRPTYQGFEQYF	TGTGCCAGCAGACCCACCTACCAGGGATTCGAGCAGTACTTC
TRBV27	.	TRBJ1-2	.	CASRSINDGYTF	TGTGCCAGCAGGTCCATAAACGATGGCTACACCTTC
TRBV5-4	.	TRBJ2-3	.	CASSYLREESTDTQYF	TGTGCCAGCAGCTACCTTAGGGAGGAAAGCACAGATACGCAGTATTTT
TRBV19	.	TRBJ2-2	TRBD1	CASSFGRGQGNTGELFF	TGTGCCAGTAGTTTCGGCCGGGGACAGGGAAACACCGGGGAGCTGTTTTTT
TRBV4-1	.	TRBJ2-1	.	CASSQGSGNFGEQFF	TGCGCCAGCAGCCAAGGGTCGGGTAATTTCGGTGAGCAGTTCTTC
TRBV4-1	.	TRBJ2-1	.	CASSQEDVGIYNEQFF	TGCGCCAGCAGCCAAGAAGATGTAGGGATTTACAATGAGCAGTTCTTC
TRBV6-5	.	TRBJ2-1	.	CASSPDSGNEQFF	TGTGCCAGCAGTCCGGACTCGGGCAATGAGCAGTTCTTC
TRBV6-6	.	TRBJ2-1	.	CASNLGEEVNEQFF	TGTGCCAGCAATTTAGGTGAAGAGGTTAATGAGCAGTTCTTC
TRBV6-5	.	TRBJ2-7	TRBD1	CASSQFGQGTYEQYF	TGTGCCAGCAGTCAATTCGGACAGGGAACCTACGAGCAGTACTTC
TRBV19	.	TRBJ2-7	.	CASNPGRVYGYEQYF	TGTGCCAGTAATCCGGGGCGGGTTTACGGCTACGAGCAGTACTTC
TRBV7-8	medium-sized	TRBJ1-5	TRBD1	CASSIDGQGGDQPQHF	TGTGCCAGCAGCATTGACGGACAGGGAGGGGATCAGCCCCAGCATTTT
TRBV6-6	.	TRBJ1-2	.	CASSYSGEGLWGYTF	TGTGCCAGCAGTTACTCGGGTGAGGGGCTTTGGGGCTACACCTTC
TRBV7-9	once	TRBJ2-5	TRBD1	CASSLALGQGQETQYF	TGTGCCAGCAGCTTAGCCTTGGGACAGGGGCAAGAGACCCAGTACTTC
TRBV27	.	TRBJ2-1	TRBD2	CASTQGGLADPYNEQFF	TGTGCCAGCACTCAGGGAGGACTAGCGGATCCTTACAATGAGCAGTTCTTC
TRBV6-5	once	TRBJ1-4	.	CASSRRWGAGEKLFF	TGTGCCAGCAGTCGACGGTGGGGAGCGGGAGAAAAACTGTTTTTT
TRBV7-2	.	TRBJ1-1	.	CASSLGGRDTEAFF	TGTGCCAGCAGCTTAGGGGGACGGGACACTGAAGCTTTCTTT
TRBV25-1	.	TRBJ1-3	.	CASSEYRDSRTGNTIYF	TGTGCCAGCAGTGAATATCGGGACTCCCGGACCGGAAACACCATATATTTT
TRBV28	.	TRBJ2-7	.	CASSSRGPYEQYF	TGTGCCAGCAGTTCCCGGGGGCCCTACGAGCAGTACTTC
TRBV27	.	TRBJ2-1	.	CASSITPESYNEQFF	TGTGCCAGCAGTATAACTCCCGAATCCTACAATGAGCAGTTCTTC
TRBV27	few	TRBJ2-7	TRBD2	CASNLIREGRYEQYF	TGTGCCAGCAATTTAATCCGGGAGGGCCGCTACGAGCAGTACTTC
TRBV13	once	TRBJ2-1	TRBD2	CASAGLADNEQFF	TGTGCCAGCGCGGGACTAGCGGACAATGAGCAGTTCTTC
TRBV5-5	.	TRBJ2-7	.	CASSLGTGLDEQYF	TGTGCCAGCAGCTTGGGGACTGGGTTAGACGAGCAGTACTTC
TRBV7-6	.	TRBJ2-7	TRBD1	CASSLRTTGVEQYF	TGTGCCAGCAGCTTAAGGACGACAGGGGTGGAGCAGTACTTC
TRBV7-9	.	TRBJ2-1	.	CASSEHGRSSYNEQFF	TGTGCCAGCAGCGAGCATGGACGGAGCTCCTACAATGAGCAGTTCTTC
TRBV5-4	.	TRBJ1-1	.	CASSYRDTGMAEAFF	TGTGCCAGCAGTTACCGGGACACGGGGATGGCTGAAGCTTTCTTT
TRBV7-8	.	TRBJ1-5	.	CASSLLRGPSNQPQHF	TGTGCCAGCAGCTTACTTCGGGGGCCTAGCAATCAGCCCCAGCATTTT
TRBV5-5	.	TRBJ2-7	TRBD1	CASSGNRDRPYEQYF	TGTGCCAGCAGCGGAAACCGGGACAGACCCTACGAGCAGTACTTC
TRBV10-2	.	TRBJ2-3	.	CASSERGITDTQYF	TGCGCCAGCAGTGAACGGGGAATCACAGATACGCAGTATTTT
TRBV2	.	TRBJ1-2	TRBD1	CASSVFIQGDGYTF	TGTGCCAGCAGTGTATTTATACAGGGGGATGGCTACACCTTC
TRBV7-9	.	TRBJ2-7	TRBD1	CASSLVVWDSSYEQYF	TGTGCCAGCAGCTTAGTGGTTTGGGACAGCTCCTACGAGCAGTACTTC
TRBV5-1	.	TRBJ1-3	TRBD1	CASSLRDSRSGNTIYF	TGCGCCAGCAGCTTACGGGACAGTCGGTCTGGAAACACCATATATTTT
TRBV6-1	.	TRBJ1-2	TRBD1	CASSASRSDRGRGYTF	TGTGCCAGCAGTGCCTCTCGATCGGACAGGGGGCGAGGCTACACCTTC
TRBV28	.	TRBJ2-7	TRBD2	CASSRLAEYEQYF	TGTGCCAGCAGTAGACTAGCGGAATACGAGCAGTACTTC
TRBV2	.	TRBJ2-5	.	CASSGLGQETQYF	TGTGCCAGCAGTGGCCTGGGGCAGGAGACCCAGTACTTC
TRBV27	.	TRBJ2-3	TRBD2	CASSMISAGADTDTQYF	TGTGCCAGCAGTATGATATCGGCGGGAGCCGACACAGATACGCAGTATTTT
TRBV6-4	.	TRBJ2-1	.	CASSRGYEQFF	TGTGCCAGCAGTCGGGGGTACGAGCAGTTCTTC
TRBV4-3	once	TRBJ2-3	.	CASSYSGSTDTQYF	TGCGCCAGCAGCTATAGCGGTTCCACAGATACGCAGTATTTT
TRBV27	.	TRBJ2-2	TRBD2	CASSFGASGPGELFF	TGTGCCAGCAGTTTTGGGGCTAGCGGGCCCGGGGAGCTGTTTTTT
TRBV27	.	TRBJ2-1	.	CASSFWRESYNEQFF	TGTGCCAGCAGTTTTTGGCGGGAATCCTACAATGAGCAGTTCTTC
TRBV7-9	.	TRBJ2-5	TRBD1	CASSKEGQGRQETQYF	TGTGCCAGCAGCAAAGAGGGACAGGGAAGGCAAGAGACCCAGTACTTC
TRBV4-1	.	TRBJ2-5	.	CASSQGPLETQYF	TGCGCCAGCAGCCAAGGGCCGCTAGAGACCCAGTACTTC
TRBV7-8	.	TRBJ2-1	TRBD1	CASSLRSTGYNEQFF	TGTGCCAGCAGCTTAAGGTCGACAGGGTACAATGAGCAGTTCTTC
TRBV11-2	.	TRBJ1-1	.	CASSLDALKAFF	TGTGCCAGCAGCTTAGATGCATTGAAAGCTTTCTTT
TRBV5-1	.	TRBJ2-2	.	CASSPDSPGELFF	TGCGCCAGCAGCCCGGACAGCCCCGGGGAGCTGTTTTTT
TRBV6-6	.	TRBJ2-1	TRBD1	CASRAGQGSTYNEQFF	TGTGCCAGCAGAGCCGGACAGGGGTCGACCTACAATGAGCAGTTCTTC
TRBV5-5	once	TRBJ2-1	.	CASSFRIPSYNEQFF	TGTGCCAGCAGCTTCCGCATCCCCTCCTACAATGAGCAGTTCTTC
TRBV7-6	.	TRBJ2-2	TRBD2	CASSPRFSGPKTGELFF	TGTGCCAGCAGCCCACGATTTAGCGGGCCGAAAACCGGGGAGCTGTTTTTT
TRBV9	.	TRBJ1-3	.	CASSAQWASGNTIYF	TGTGCCAGCAGCGCTCAATGGGCATCCGGAAACACCATATATTTT
TRBV7-9	.	TRBJ2-7	.	CASSLDQGREQYF	TGTGCCAGCAGCTTAGACCAGGGAAGAGAGCAGTACTTC
TRBV14	.	TRBJ2-5	TRBD2	CASSQGVELAGVKGQETQYF	TGTGCCAGCAGCCAAGGGGTTGAACTAGCGGGAGTAAAGGGGCAAGAGACCCAGTACTTC
TRBV27	.	TRBJ2-7	.	CASSLRGHASYEQYF	TGTGCCAGCAGTTTGCGGGGCCACGCGTCCTACGAGCAGTACTTC
TRBV9	.	TRBJ1-1	TRBD1	CASSVRDSLNTEAFF	TGTGCCAGCAGCGTAAGGGACAGTCTCAACACTGAAGCTTTCTTT
TRBV9	.	TRBJ2-2	TRBD2	CASSLRTSGRTGELFF	TGTGCCAGCAGCCTTCGGACTAGCGGGAGGACGGGGGAGCTGTTTTTT
TRBV19	.	TRBJ2-7	.	CASSIGHLEDSYEQYF	TGTGCCAGTAGTATAGGTCACCTAGAGGACTCCTACGAGCAGTACTTC